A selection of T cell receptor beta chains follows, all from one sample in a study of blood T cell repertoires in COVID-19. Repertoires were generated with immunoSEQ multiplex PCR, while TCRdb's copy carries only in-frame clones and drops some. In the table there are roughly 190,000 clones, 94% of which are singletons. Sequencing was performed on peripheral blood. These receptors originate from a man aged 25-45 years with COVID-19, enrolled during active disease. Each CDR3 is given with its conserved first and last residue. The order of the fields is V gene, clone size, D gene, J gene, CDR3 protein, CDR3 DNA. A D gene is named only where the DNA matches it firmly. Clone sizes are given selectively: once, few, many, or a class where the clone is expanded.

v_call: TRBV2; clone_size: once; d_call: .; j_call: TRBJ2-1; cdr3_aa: CASNQGTYNEQFF; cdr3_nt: TGTGCCAGCAACCAGGGAACCTACAATGAGCAGTTCTTC
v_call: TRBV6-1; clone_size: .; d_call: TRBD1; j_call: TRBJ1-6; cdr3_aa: CASSESRQGASPLHF; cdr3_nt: TGTGCCAGCAGTGAATCTAGGCAGGGGGCTTCACCCCTCCACTTT
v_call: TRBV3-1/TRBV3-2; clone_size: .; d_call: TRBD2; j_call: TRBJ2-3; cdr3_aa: CASSRGLESTDTQYF; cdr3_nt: TGTGCCAGCAGCCGAGGACTAGAAAGCACAGATACGCAGTATTTT
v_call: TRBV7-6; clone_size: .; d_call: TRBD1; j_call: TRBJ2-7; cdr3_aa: CASSSPGQFEQYF; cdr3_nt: TGTGCCAGCAGCTCCCCGGGACAGTTCGAGCAGTACTTC
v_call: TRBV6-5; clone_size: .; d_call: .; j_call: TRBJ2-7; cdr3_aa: CASKRDTSSYEQYF; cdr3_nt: TGTGCCAGCAAGCGGGACACAAGCTCCTACGAGCAGTACTTC
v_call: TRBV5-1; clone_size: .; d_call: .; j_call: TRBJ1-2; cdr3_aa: CASSLSDNYGYTF; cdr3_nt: TGCGCCAGCAGCTTATCAGATAACTATGGCTACACCTTC
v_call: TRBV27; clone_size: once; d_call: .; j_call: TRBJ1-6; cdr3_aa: CASSSGRNNSPLHF; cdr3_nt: TGTGCCAGCAGTTCGGGTAGGAATAATTCACCCCTCCACTTT
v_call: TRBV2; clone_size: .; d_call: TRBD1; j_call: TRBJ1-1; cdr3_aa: CASSEMDRGTEAFF; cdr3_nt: TGTGCCAGCAGTGAAATGGACAGGGGAACTGAAGCTTTCTTT
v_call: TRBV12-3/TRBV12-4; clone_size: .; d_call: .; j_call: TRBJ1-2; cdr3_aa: CASSLVGVGYTF; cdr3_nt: TGTGCCAGCAGTTTAGTGGGAGTTGGCTACACCTTC
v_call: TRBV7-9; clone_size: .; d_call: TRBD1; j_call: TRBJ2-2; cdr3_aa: CASSSGTANTGELFF; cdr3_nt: TGTGCCAGCAGCTCCGGGACAGCGAACACCGGGGAGCTGTTTTTT
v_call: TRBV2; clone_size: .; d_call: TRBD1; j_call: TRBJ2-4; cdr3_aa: CASTEDRIAKNIQYF; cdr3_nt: TGTGCCAGCACTGAGGACAGGATAGCCAAAAACATTCAGTACTTC
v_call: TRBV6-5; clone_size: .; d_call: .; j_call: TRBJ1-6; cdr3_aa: CASQLQDYNSPLHF; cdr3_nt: TGTGCCAGCCAGCTACAGGACTATAATTCACCCCTCCACTTT
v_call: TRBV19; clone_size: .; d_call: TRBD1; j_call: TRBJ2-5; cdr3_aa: CASSAGTGVGETQYF; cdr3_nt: TGTGCCAGTAGTGCCGGGACAGGGGTAGGTGAGACCCAGTACTTC
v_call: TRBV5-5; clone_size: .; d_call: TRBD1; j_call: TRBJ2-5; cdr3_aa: CASSLADRGETQYF; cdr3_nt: TGTGCCAGCAGTCTCGCGGACAGGGGAGAGACCCAGTACTTC
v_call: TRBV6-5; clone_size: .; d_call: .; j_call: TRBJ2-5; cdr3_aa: CASSYPPGAQYF; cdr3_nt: TGTGCCAGCAGTTACCCCCCGGGGGCCCAGTACTTC
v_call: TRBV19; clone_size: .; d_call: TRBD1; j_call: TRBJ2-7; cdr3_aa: CASRGTGGTYEQYF; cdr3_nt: TGTGCCAGTAGGGGGACAGGGGGTACCTACGAGCAGTACTTC
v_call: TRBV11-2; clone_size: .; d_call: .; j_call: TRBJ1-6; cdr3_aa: CASSTPGGSPLHF; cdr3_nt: TGTGCCAGCAGCACCCCCGGGGGTTCACCCCTCCACTTT
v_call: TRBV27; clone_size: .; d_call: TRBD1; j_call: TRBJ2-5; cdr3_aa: CASSQTTGDQETQYF; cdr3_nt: TGTGCCAGCAGCCAAACAACAGGGGACCAAGAGACCCAGTACTTC
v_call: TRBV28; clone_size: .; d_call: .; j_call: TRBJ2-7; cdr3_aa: CASIPGGRSLNEQYF; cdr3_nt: TGTGCCAGCATCCCCGGTGGGAGAAGTCTAAACGAGCAGTACTTC
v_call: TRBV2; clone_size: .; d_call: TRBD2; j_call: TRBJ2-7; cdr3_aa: CASATRVAGASYEQYF; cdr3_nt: TGTGCCAGCGCCACAAGGGTAGCGGGGGCCTCCTACGAGCAGTACTTC
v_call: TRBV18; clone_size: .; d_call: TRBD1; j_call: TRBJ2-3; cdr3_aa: CASQDRSTDTQYF; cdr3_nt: TGTGCCAGCCAGGACAGGTCCACAGATACGCAGTATTTT
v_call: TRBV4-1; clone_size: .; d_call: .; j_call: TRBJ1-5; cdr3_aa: CASSQDGGGSNQPQHF; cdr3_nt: TGCGCCAGCAGCCAAGATGGGGGGGGAAGCAATCAGCCCCAGCATTTT
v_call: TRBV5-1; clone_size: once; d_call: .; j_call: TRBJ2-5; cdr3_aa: CASSPPGHRQETQYF; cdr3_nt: TGCGCCAGCAGCCCTCCGGGACATCGACAAGAGACCCAGTACTTC
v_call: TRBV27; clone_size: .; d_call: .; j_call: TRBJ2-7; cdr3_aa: CANCDYEQYF; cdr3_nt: TGTGCCAACTGTGACTACGAGCAGTACTTC
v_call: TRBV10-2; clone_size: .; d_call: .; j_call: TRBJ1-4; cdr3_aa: CASSPEAGAEKLFF; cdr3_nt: TGCGCCAGCAGTCCAGAGGCAGGGGCTGAAAAACTGTTTTTT
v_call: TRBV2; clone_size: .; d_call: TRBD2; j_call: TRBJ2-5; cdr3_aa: CASSESGTSEETQYF; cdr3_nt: TGTGCCAGCAGTGAGTCCGGGACTAGCGAAGAGACCCAGTACTTC
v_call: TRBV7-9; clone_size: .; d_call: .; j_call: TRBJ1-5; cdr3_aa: CASSLDEDQPQHF; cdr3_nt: TGTGCCAGCAGCTTAGATGAGGATCAGCCCCAGCATTTT
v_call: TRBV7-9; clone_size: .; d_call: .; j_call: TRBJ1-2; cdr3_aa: CASSSLRGGDGYTF; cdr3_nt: TGTGCCAGCAGCTCCTTAAGGGGGGGAGACGGCTACACCTTC
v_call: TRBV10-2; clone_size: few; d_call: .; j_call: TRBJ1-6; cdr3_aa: CASSLRGDPPLHF; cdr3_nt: TGCGCCAGCAGTCTCCGGGGGGACCCACCCCTCCACTTT
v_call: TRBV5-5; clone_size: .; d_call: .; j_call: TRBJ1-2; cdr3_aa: CASAQQGGDYGYTF; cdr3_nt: TGTGCCAGCGCACAACAGGGCGGCGACTATGGCTACACCTTC
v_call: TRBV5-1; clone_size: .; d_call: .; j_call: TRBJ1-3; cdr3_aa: CASNSYKRTVGNTIYF; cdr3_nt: TGCGCCAGCAACAGTTACAAAAGGACAGTCGGAAACACCATATATTTT
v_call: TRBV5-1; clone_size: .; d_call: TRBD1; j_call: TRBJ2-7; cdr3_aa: CASSLAAGTGNEQYF; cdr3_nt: TGCGCCAGCAGCTTGGCCGCCGGGACAGGGAACGAGCAGTACTTC
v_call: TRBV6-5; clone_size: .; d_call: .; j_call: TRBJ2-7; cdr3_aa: CATADNYEQYF; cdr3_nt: TGTGCCACCGCGGATAACTACGAGCAGTACTTC
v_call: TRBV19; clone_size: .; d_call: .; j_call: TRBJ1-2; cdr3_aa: CASSIDQPGPSNYGYTF; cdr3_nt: TGTGCCAGTAGTATAGATCAGCCAGGTCCCTCTAACTATGGCTACACCTTC
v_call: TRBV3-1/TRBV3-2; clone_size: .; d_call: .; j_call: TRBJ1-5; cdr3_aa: CASSHQGSGNQPQHF; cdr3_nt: TGTGCCAGCAGCCATCAGGGTTCCGGCAATCAGCCCCAGCATTTT
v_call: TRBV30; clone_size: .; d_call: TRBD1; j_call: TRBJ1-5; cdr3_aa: CAWSARTGGSNQPQHF; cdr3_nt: TGTGCCTGGAGTGCGAGGACAGGGGGTTCCAATCAGCCCCAGCATTTT
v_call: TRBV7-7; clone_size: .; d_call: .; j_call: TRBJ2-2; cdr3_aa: CASSLTGNTGELFF; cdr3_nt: TGTGCCAGCAGCCTGACAGGAAACACCGGGGAGCTGTTTTTT
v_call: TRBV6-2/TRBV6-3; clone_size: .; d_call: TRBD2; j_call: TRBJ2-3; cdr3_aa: CASSYGVAGGTDTQYF; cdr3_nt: TGTGCCAGCAGTTACGGCGTAGCGGGGGGGACAGATACGCAGTATTTT
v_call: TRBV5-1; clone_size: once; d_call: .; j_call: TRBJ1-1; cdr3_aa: CASSTLENTEAFF; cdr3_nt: TGCGCCAGCAGCACCTTAGAGAACACTGAAGCTTTCTTT
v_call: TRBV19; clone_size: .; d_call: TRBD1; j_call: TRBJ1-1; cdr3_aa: CASSTSVQGAIANTEAFF; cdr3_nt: TGTGCCAGTAGTACGTCAGTACAGGGGGCGATTGCTAACACTGAAGCTTTCTTT
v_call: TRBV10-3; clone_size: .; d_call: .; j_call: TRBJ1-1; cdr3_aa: CAISDRSPTLTFF; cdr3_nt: TGTGCCATCAGTGACAGGTCACCCACGTTGACTTTCTTT
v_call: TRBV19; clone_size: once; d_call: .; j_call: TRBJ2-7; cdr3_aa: CASSIGTGNGEQYF; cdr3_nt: TGTGCCAGTAGTATCGGAACAGGGAACGGCGAGCAGTACTTC
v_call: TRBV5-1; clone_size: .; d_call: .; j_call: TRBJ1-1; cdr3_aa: CASSLDTANTEAFF; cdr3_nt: TGCGCCAGCAGCTTGGACACAGCAAACACTGAAGCTTTCTTT
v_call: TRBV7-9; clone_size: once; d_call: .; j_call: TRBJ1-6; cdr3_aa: CASSQGNNSPLHF; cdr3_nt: TGTGCCAGCAGCCAGGGAAATAATTCACCCCTCCACTTT
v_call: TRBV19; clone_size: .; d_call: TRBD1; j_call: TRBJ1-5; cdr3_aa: CASSRTGDQPQHF; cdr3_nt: TGTGCCAGTAGCCGGACAGGGGACCAGCCCCAGCATTTT
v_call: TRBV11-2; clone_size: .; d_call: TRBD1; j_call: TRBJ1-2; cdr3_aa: CASSSDRVAGYTF; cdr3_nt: TGTGCCAGCAGCTCAGACAGGGTTGCCGGCTACACCTTC
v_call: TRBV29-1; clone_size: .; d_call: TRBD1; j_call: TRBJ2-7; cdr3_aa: CSVEFPDRASYEQYF; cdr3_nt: TGCAGCGTTGAATTCCCAGACAGGGCCTCCTACGAGCAGTACTTC
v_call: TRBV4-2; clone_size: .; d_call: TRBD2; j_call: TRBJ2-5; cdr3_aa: CASSQERGGLAGTQYF; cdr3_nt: TGTGCCAGCAGCCAAGAAAGGGGGGGACTAGCGGGGACCCAGTACTTC
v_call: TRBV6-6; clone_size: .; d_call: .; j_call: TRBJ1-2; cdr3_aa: CASSPRAGEGYTF; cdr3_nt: TGTGCCAGCAGTCCCCGGGCAGGGGAAGGCTACACCTTC
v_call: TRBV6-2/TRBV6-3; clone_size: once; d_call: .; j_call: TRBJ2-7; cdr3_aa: CASSSFDEQYF; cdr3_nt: TGTGCCAGCAGTTCATTTGACGAGCAGTACTTC
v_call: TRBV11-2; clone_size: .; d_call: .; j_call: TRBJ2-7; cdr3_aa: CASSLSPRRHEQYF; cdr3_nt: TGTGCCAGCAGCTTAAGCCCGAGGAGGCACGAGCAGTACTTC
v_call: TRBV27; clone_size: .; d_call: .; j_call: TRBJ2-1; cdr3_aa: CASSLGGSSYNEQFF; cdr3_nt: TGTGCCAGCAGTTTAGGAGGGAGCTCCTACAATGAGCAGTTCTTC
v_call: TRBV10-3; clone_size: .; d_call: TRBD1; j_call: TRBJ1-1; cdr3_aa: CAIQSRDRGGTEAFF; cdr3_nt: TGTGCCATCCAGTCCCGGGACAGGGGGGGGACTGAAGCTTTCTTT
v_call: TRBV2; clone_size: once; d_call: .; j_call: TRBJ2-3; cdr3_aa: CASKLAQNTDTQYF; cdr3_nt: TGTGCCAGCAAGCTAGCCCAAAACACAGATACGCAGTATTTT
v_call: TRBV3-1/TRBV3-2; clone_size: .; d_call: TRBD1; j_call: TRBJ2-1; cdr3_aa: CASSQDWWGQEQFF; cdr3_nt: TGTGCCAGCAGCCAAGATTGGTGGGGACAGGAGCAGTTCTTC
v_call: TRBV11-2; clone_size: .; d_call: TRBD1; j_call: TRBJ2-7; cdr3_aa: CASSYHHGTASEQYF; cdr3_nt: TGTGCCAGCAGCTACCACCACGGGACAGCTTCCGAGCAGTACTTC
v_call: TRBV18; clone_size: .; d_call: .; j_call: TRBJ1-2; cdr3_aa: CASSPTQEQIPNYGYTF; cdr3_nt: TGTGCCAGCTCACCAACCCAGGAACAAATACCTAACTATGGCTACACCTTC
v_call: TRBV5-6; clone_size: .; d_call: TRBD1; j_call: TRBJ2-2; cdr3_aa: CASSGTVGELFF; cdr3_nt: TGTGCCAGCAGCGGGACAGTCGGGGAGCTGTTTTTT
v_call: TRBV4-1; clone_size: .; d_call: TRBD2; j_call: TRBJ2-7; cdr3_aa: CASSLRTRGGGNYEQYF; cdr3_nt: TGCGCCAGCAGCCTCCGAACTCGCGGGGGGGGGAACTACGAGCAGTACTTC